A single sample is the source of the 30 T cell receptor beta chains below, sequenced in a study of regulatory T cells in long-lasting Graves disease (dated by TCRdb to the early 2020s). The library was produced with multiplex PCR. The instrument given in TCRdb is Illumina HiSeq 4000. To build TCR beta libraries, CDR3 regions were amplified by Arm-PCR using iRepertoire HTBI primers. TCRdb handled the public reads itself, with Q25 trimming in fastp and clone calling in MiXCR, and kept productive beta chains. Each CDR3 protein gets just one entry, which takes the most common genes and DNA from the rows behind it. This sample is represented by 400,000 to 450,000 distinct CDR3 sequences; 23% of them were singletons. The ten largest clones represent roughly a quarter of the sample. The time point tag for this specimen amounts to: persistent/refractory GD, antithyroid drugs over 5 years with positive TRAb. For both TCR sequencing and RNA sequencing, RNA was extracted from PBMCs in TRIzol.

The sample consisted of peripheral blood mononuclear cells (PBMCs), taken when the disease was refractory, from a patient treated with antithyroid drugs. The receptors shown here come from a female donor with Graves disease.

This sequence joins TRBV19 and TRBJ2-6; D is undetermined. This CDR3 has 15 amino acids. Germline V gives CDR1 LNHDA, CDR2 SQIVND (reference sequence). V lost 3 bases, J lost 3 bases, and 9 bases lay in between. The CDR3 here is CASSILVSGANVLTF. DNA for the CDR3: TGTGCCAGTAGTATCTTGGTGAGTGGGGCCAACGTCCTGACTTTC. The variable domain in full, completed from reference TRBV19 and TRBJ2-6, reads DGGITQSPKYLFRKEGQNVTLSCEQNLNHDAMYWYRQDPGQGLRLIYYSQIVNDFQKGDIAEGYSVSREKKESFPLTVTSAQKNPTAFYLCASSILVSGANVLTFGAGSRLTVL.

J is TRBJ1-4 and V is TRBV6-2 or TRBV6-3, with TRBD1 matching 11 bases. The CDR3 has 19 residues. Germline V gene lookup returns CDR1 MNHEY and CDR2 SVGEGT. V shed 7 bases, J shed 3 bases, and the junction held 16 bases outside the gene matches. The chain's CDR3 is CASTFRGDRGFMANEKLFF. DNA of the CDR3: TGTGCCAGCACCTTTCGAGGGGACAGGGGGTTCATGGCTAATGAAAAACTGTTTTTT.

This clonotype was found many times. The chain joins TRBV12-3 or TRBV12-4 to TRBJ1-2; perhaps TRBD1 as D (5 bases). Trimming left V 6 bases short and J 8 bases short, with 16 bases between. This CDR3 is 13 amino acids long. CDR3 amino acids: CASSRRVLEGYTF. The CDR3 DNA follows: TGTGCCAGCAGCCGCAGGGTACTGGAGGGCTACACCTTC.

This clonotype was picked up a small number of times. V usage is TRBV28 and J usage is TRBJ2-5, with a possible D match to TRBD2 (6 bases). This CDR3 contains 14 residues. The V gene's germline CDR1 is MDHEN and CDR2 SYDVKM. Trimming shortened V by 8 bases and J by 0 bases, and 13 bases separated the two germline ends. The chain's CDR3 is CASEDRGYQETQYF. The CDR3 region has the DNA TGTGCCAGCGAGGACCGGGGGTACCAAGAGACCCAGTACTTC. The variable domain in full, with the rest retrieved from reference TRBV28 and TRBJ2-5, is DVKVTQSSRYLVKRTGEKVFLECVQDMDHENMFWYRQDPGLGLRLIYFSYDVKMKEKGDIPEGYSVSREKKERFSLILESASTNQTSMYLCASEDRGYQETQYFGPGTRLLVL.

This clonotype was detected a few times. The chain is built from TRBV20-1 and TRBJ2-2, with D hard to call. This CDR3 is built from 15 residues. Between the trimmed V and J ends, which lost 1 base and 0 bases, there was a span of 9 bases. Germline V gene lookup returns CDR1 DFQATT and CDR2 SNEGSKA (reference sequence). The CDR3 nucleotides read TGCAGTGCTAGAGCACGAGGCGCGAACACCGGGGAGCTGTTTTTT. Encoded protein: CSARARGANTGELFF.

This clonotype has a handful of counts. The V and J genes are TRBV6-2 or TRBV6-3 and TRBJ1-2; 7 bases map to TRBD1. V gave up 6 bases and J gave up 3 bases; unmatched junction bases: 10. Germline V CDR1 and CDR2: MNHEY, SVGEGT. This CDR3 region has 15 residues. CDR3 coding DNA: TGTGCCAGCAGCTACATGACCGGGACAGACTATGGCTACACCTTC. Encoded protein: CASSYMTGTDYGYTF.

This clonotype has a handful of counts. V usage is TRBV18 and J usage is TRBJ1-2, with 10 bases lining up with TRBD1. CDR3 length: 19 residues. CDR1 and CDR2 from the germline V gene are KGHSH and LQKENI. Losses at the gene ends were 0 bases for V and 2 bases for J; bases not matched to a gene: 12. Here the CDR3 DNA reads TGTGCCAGCTCACCACCGATCGGAAAGCCGGGACAGGGGAACTATGGCTACACCTTC. Its protein is CASSPPIGKPGQGNYGYTF.

The J gene is TRBJ2-5, the V gene TRBV4-1; 8 positions agree with TRBD1. The germline V gene encodes CDR1 MGHRA and CDR2 YSYEKL. CDR3 size: 14 residues. V lost 4 bases, J lost 1 base, and 2 bases stayed unmatched. CDR3 sequence (DNA): TGCGCCAGCAGCCGGGACAGGACCCAAGAGACCCAGTACTTC. As protein: CASSRDRTQETQYF.

This chain links TRBV6-1 with TRBJ2-7; TRBD2 matches 13 bases. The CDR3 covers 14 residues. V shed 5 bases, J shed 4 bases, and the junction held 2 bases outside the gene matches. CDR1 is MNHNS and CDR2 is SASEGT in the germline V gene. The CDR3 region has the DNA TGTGCCAGCAGTCAACTAGCGGGAGGGTACGAGCAGTACTTC. This encodes CASSQLAGGYEQYF.

The genes are TRBV7-3 and TRBJ2-1; tentative D call: TRBD2 (5 bases). The CDR3 has 16 residues. Trimming stripped 4 bases from V and 0 bases from J, with 13 bases between. Germline V gene data show CDR1 as SGHTA and CDR2 as FQGTGA. The CDR3 sequence is CASSSSPGISYNEQFF. In DNA, the CDR3 is TGTGCCAGCAGCTCATCCCCGGGGATCTCCTACAATGAGCAGTTCTTC.

This clonotype was recorded at least ten times. This chain links TRBV28 with TRBJ1-5; TRBD1 matches 10 bases. The CDR3 is 14 amino acids. The junction had 3 bases not matched to a gene; V was cut back by 7 bases and J by 3 bases. Germline lookup yields CDR1 MDHEN and CDR2 SYDVKM. The CDR3 here is CASKGTGANQPQHF. CDR3 sequence (DNA): TGTGCCAGCAAGGGGACAGGGGCCAATCAGCCCCAGCATTTT.

This clonotype was seen many times. The rearrangement uses TRBV12-5 and TRBJ1-1, with D hard to call. V gave up 2 bases and J gave up 6 bases, with 7 bases separating them. This CDR3 has 12 residues. Germline lookup yields CDR1 LGHNT and CDR2 FRNRAP. CDR3 protein: CASGLLGAEAFF. DNA for the CDR3: TGTGCTAGTGGTTTGCTGGGCGCTGAAGCTTTCTTT.

This clonotype was counted many times. The chain combines TRBV12-3 or TRBV12-4 with TRBJ1-2; TRBD1 is a possible D gene (6 bases). The CDR3 is made up of 15 amino acids. Trimming cost V 3 bases and J 3 bases, with 14 bases left between them. This CDR3 is CASSLNRGQHYGYTF. The CDR3, as DNA: TGTGCCAGCAGTTTGAATCGCGGACAGCACTATGGCTACACCTTC.

The genes are TRBV29-1 and TRBJ2-7, with 9 bases lining up with TRBD1. CDR1 SQVTM and CDR2 ANQGSEA come from the germline V gene. The CDR3 has 13 residues. Trimming removed 6 bases from V and 5 bases from J; junction bases left unmatched: 8. The CDR3 loop reads CSVGTGQFHEQYF. CDR3 DNA sequence: TGCAGCGTGGGGACAGGGCAATTTCACGAGCAGTACTTC.

The gene calls are TRBV14 and TRBJ1-2, with 7 bases fitting TRBD1. The CDR3 covers 13 residues. CDR1 and CDR2 from the germline V gene are SGHDN and FVKESK. The J segment lost 6 bases and the V segment lost 3 bases, leaving 4 bases of the junction unmatched. The CDR3 loop is CASSQLTGNGYTF. The CDR3 DNA reads as TGTGCCAGCAGCCAGCTGACAGGGAATGGCTACACCTTC.

This clonotype was detected only a few times. The gene calls are TRBV6-1 and TRBJ2-5; 9 bases are a match to TRBD1. Germline lookup yields CDR1 MNHNS and CDR2 SASEGT. This CDR3 is 14 amino acids long. V was clipped by 5 bases and J by 9 bases; unmatched bases: 10. This CDR3 is CASSPGQGTRPQYF. DNA for the CDR3: TGTGCCAGCAGTCCTGGACAGGGGACAAGGCCCCAGTACTTC.

The table lists this clonotype with many counts. This chain uses TRBV20-1 with TRBJ1-1; the D gene is possibly TRBD1 (5 bases). From germline, CDR1 is DFQATT and CDR2 SNEGSKA (reference sequence). The CDR3 has 13 residues. V gave up 0 bases and J gave up 8 bases, with 13 bases separating them. CDR3 in amino acids: CSARDLTGTEAFF. The DNA for the CDR3 is TGCAGTGCTAGAGATCTCACAGGAACCGAAGCTTTCTTT.

In its sample, this clonotype was seen a few times. The V and J genes are TRBV5-1 and TRBJ1-2, with D possibly being TRBD1 (5 bases). Germline V gene lookup returns CDR1 SGHRS and CDR2 YFSETQ. This CDR3 spans 15 amino acids. Deletions cut 0 bases from V and 3 bases from J, with 12 bases between. The DNA of the CDR3 is TGCGCCAGCAGCTTGGATGACCCGGGGGACTATGGCTACACCTTC. It encodes CASSLDDPGDYGYTF.

Ten or more counts support this clonotype. The V and J genes are TRBV27 and TRBJ2-7, with TRBD2 matching 10 bases. V lost 2 bases and J lost 5; bases outside the gene matches: 6. There are 15 residues in the CDR3. Germline CDR1 reads MNHEY; CDR2 reads SMNVEV (reference sequence). The CDR3: CASSLTLAGNNEQYF. CDR3 DNA: TGTGCCAGCAGTTTAACACTAGCGGGAAACAACGAGCAGTACTTC.

In this sample, this clonotype turned up a few times. This rearrangement joins TRBV15 to TRBJ1-4, with D tentatively TRBD1 (6 bases). Germline-derived CDR1 and CDR2 are LNHNV and YYDKDF (reference sequence). This CDR3 is 15 amino acids long. V lost 2 bases and J lost 2, with 9 bases in between. The CDR3 region is CATSRRGGTNEKLFF. The CDR3 DNA is TGTGCCACCAGCAGAAGAGGGGGGACTAATGAAAAACTGTTTTTT. Full variable domain (remainder filled in from reference TRBV15 and TRBJ1-4): DAMVIQNPRYQVTQFGKPVTLSCSQTLNHNVMYWYQQKSSQAPKLLFHYYDKDFNNEADTPDNFQSRRPNTSFCFLDIRSPGLGDTAMYLCATSRRGGTNEKLFFGSGTQLSVL.

CDR3: CSAIPPSMSEAFF. The CDR3, as DNA: TGCAGTGCTATCCCCCCGAGTATGTCTGAAGCTTTCTTT. The chain joins TRBV20-1 to TRBJ1-1, with D unresolved. Trimming shortened V by 4 bases and J by 6 bases, and 15 bases separated the two germline ends. The CDR3 is 13 amino acids. CDR1 is DFQATT and CDR2 is SNEGSKA in the germline V gene (reference sequence).

CDR3 sequence reads: CAWMGRGSGEKLFF. CDR3 coding DNA: TGTGCCTGGATGGGCAGGGGTAGTGGTGAAAAACTGTTTTTT. The chain has TRBV30 and TRBJ1-4; possible D gene TRBD1, 6 bases. Germline V lookup: CDR1 GTSNPN, CDR2 SVGIG (reference sequence). CDR3 length equals 14 residues. Trimming removed 4 bases from V and 7 bases from J, with 16 bases in between.

There are many counts of this clonotype. V gene TRBV12-3 or TRBV12-4 combines with J gene TRBJ2-2, with D perhaps TRBD2 (6 bases). Trimming removed 2 bases from V and 2 bases from J, with 12 bases in between. The CDR3 has 16 residues. The CDR3: CASSLYGTANTGELFF. In DNA form, the CDR3 reads TGTGCCAGCAGTTTATATGGGACTGCTAACACCGGGGAGCTGTTTTTT.

This clonotype was seen more than once but under ten times. The gene calls are TRBV7-9 and TRBJ2-2; 8 bases match TRBD1. V was clipped by 7 bases and J by 5 bases; unmatched bases: 6. Germline loops: CDR1 SEHNR, CDR2 FQNEAQ (reference sequence). The CDR3 totals 14 residues. Here the CDR3 DNA reads TGTGCCAGCATCAGGGGGCGGCGGACCGGGGAGCTGTTTTTT. Translated, it gives CASIRGRRTGELFF.

The chain joins TRBV5-1 to TRBJ2-5; D ambiguous. This CDR3 contains 13 residues. The V gene lost 4 bases and the J gene lost 2 bases, with 9 bases spanning the gap. Germline lookup yields CDR1 SGHRS and CDR2 YFSETQ. As DNA, the CDR3 is TGCGCCAGCAGCCCTAGGTTTCAAGAGACCCAGTACTTC. Amino acid sequence: CASSPRFQETQYF. Full variable domain (outside the CDR3, taken from reference TRBV5-1 and TRBJ2-5): KAGVTQTPRYLIKTRGQQVTLSCSPISGHRSVSWYQQTPGQGLQFLFEYFSETQRNKGNFPGRFSGRQFSNSRSEMNVSTLELGDSALYLCASSPRFQETQYFGPGTRLLVL.

The chain links TRBV6-5 to TRBJ1-1, with D perhaps TRBD1 (6 bases). V shed 0 bases and J shed 7 bases, with 15 bases lying between them. The CDR3 length is 15 residues. Germline loops: CDR1 MNHEY, CDR2 SVGAGI. CDR3: CASSYSRLGGNEAFF. The CDR3 DNA reads TGTGCCAGCAGTTACTCGCGTTTAGGGGGGAATGAAGCTTTCTTT.

As to this clonotype: The junction and the germline gene differ at one end; a read error may be behind it. The chain has TRBV7-9 and TRBJ2-5; 13 positions match TRBD2. The CDR3 covers 18 residues. CDR1 and CDR2 from the germline V gene are SEHNR and FQNEAQ (reference sequence). In nucleotides, the CDR3 is TGTGCCAGCAGCTTGGGACTAGCGGGACGAAACCTTCAAGGGACCCAGTACTTC. Translating it yields CASSLGLAGRNLQGTQYF.

This clonotype was seen repeatedly, ten times or more. The rearrangement uses TRBV12-3 or TRBV12-4 and TRBJ1-5; a weak D match, TRBD1 (5 bases). This CDR3 is 18 amino acids long. Trimming left V 4 bases short and J 4 bases short, with 23 bases between. CDR3 nucleotides: TGTGCCAGCAGTTCCCGCGTGATTGGAGGGGCTACGAATCAGCCCCAGCATTTT. Encoded protein: CASSSRVIGGATNQPQHF.

This clonotype occurred many times. The gene calls are TRBV28 and TRBJ1-2, with D perhaps matching TRBD1 (5 bases). This CDR3 is built from 12 residues. V was clipped by 7 bases and J by 2 bases, with 8 bases between them. Per the germline V gene, CDR1 is MDHEN and CDR2 is SYDVKM. In DNA, the CDR3 is TGTGCCAGCACTGAGGGGAACTATGGCTACACCTTC. It is translated as CASTEGNYGYTF.

This clonotype was seen only a few times. The chain carries TRBV12-3 or TRBV12-4 and TRBJ1-1; TRBD1 might be the D (5 bases). Trimming pared 3 bases from V and 5 bases from J, leaving 10 bases between. The CDR3 has 13 residues. The CDR3 DNA follows: TGTGCCAGCAGTTTCCCGCGGGGGACTGAAGCTTTCTTT. It yields the protein CASSFPRGTEAFF.